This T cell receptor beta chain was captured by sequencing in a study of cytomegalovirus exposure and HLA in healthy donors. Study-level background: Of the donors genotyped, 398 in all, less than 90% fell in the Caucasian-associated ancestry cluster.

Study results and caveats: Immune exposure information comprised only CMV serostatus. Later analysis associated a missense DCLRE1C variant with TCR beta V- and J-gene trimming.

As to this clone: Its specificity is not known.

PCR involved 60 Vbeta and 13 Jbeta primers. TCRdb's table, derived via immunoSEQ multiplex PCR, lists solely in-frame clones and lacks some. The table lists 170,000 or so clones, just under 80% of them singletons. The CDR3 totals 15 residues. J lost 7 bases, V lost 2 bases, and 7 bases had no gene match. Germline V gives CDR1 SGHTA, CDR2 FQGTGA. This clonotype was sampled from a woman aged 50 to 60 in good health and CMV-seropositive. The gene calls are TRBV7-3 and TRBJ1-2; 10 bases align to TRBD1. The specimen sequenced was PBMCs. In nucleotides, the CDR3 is TGTGCCAGCAGCTTAGGGGGACAGGGGAGCCGTGGCTACACCTTC. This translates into CASSLGGQGSRGYTF.